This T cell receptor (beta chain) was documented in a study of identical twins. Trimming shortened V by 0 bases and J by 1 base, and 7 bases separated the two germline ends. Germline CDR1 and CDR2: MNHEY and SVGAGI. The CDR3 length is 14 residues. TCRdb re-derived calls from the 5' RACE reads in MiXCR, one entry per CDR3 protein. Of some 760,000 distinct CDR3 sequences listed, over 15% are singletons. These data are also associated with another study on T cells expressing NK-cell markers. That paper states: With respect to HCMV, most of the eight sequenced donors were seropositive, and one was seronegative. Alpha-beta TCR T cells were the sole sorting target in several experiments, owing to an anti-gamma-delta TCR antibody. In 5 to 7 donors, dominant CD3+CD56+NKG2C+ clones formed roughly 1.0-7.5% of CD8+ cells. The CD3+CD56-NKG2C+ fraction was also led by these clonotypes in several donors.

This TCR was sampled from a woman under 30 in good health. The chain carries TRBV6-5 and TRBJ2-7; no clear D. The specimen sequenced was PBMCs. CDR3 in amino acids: CASSYSAESYEQYF. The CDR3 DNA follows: TGTGCCAGCAGTTACTCAGCCGAGTCCTACGAGCAGTACTTC.